One sample yielded the 19 T cell receptor beta chains listed below, sequenced in a study of cytomegalovirus exposure and HLA in healthy donors. The method was immunoSEQ multiplex PCR; TCRdb's version includes in-frame clones alone and lacks a portion of them. This sample yields about 330,000 clones, of which roughly nine tenths are seen a single time; roughly 1.1% belongs to the top ten. The material sequenced was PBMCs. These receptor sequences come from a woman in her twenties or thirties in good health and CMV-seropositive.

This rearrangement joins TRBV4-1 to TRBJ2-2; D may match TRBD1 or TRBD2 (5 bases each). V lost 0 bases and J 9 bases, leaving 14 bases between the germline ends. The CDR3 runs to 15 residues. Germline assignment: CDR1 MGHRA and CDR2 YSYEKL. CDR3 nucleotides: TGCGCCAGCAGCCAAGAAGTAGTAGGGGACCGGGAGCTGTTTTTT. Amino acid sequence: CASSQEVVGDRELFF.

The V and J genes are TRBV4-3 and TRBJ2-7; 9 nucleotides match TRBD2. The CDR3 is 15 amino acids. CDR1 and CDR2 from the germline V gene are LGHNA and YSLEER. J was trimmed by 4 bases and V by 4 bases; bases with no gene match: 8. The DNA for the CDR3 is TGCGCCAGCAGCCCGGGCCTAGCGGGAATATACGAGCAGTACTTC. Protein product: CASSPGLAGIYEQYF.

As concerns this clone: Within the sample, other DNA sequences also encode this same CDR3. The chain employs TRBV30 and TRBJ2-7, with D unclear. The CDR3 extends over 11 amino acids. V was cut by 2 bases and J by 6 bases, with 8 bases left in between. Germline V gene data show CDR1 as GTSNPN and CDR2 as SVGIG (reference sequence). For the CDR3, the DNA is TGTGCCTGGAGTCCCGCCGGCGAGCAGTACTTC. Translated: CAWSPAGEQYF.

The chain has TRBV15 and TRBJ1-4; 9 positions agree with TRBD1. The trim removed 1 base at V and 6 bases at J, leaving 0 bases unmatched. The germline V gene has CDR1 LNHNV and CDR2 YYDKDF (reference sequence). The length of the CDR3 is 14 residues. This CDR3 reads CATSRGDRDEKLFF. CDR3 nucleotides: TGTGCCACCAGCAGAGGGGACAGGGATGAAAAACTGTTTTTT.

This chain joins TRBV29-1 and TRBJ1-2; TRBD1 might be the D (6 bases). V gave up 4 bases and J gave up 3 bases, with 12 bases separating them. This CDR3 spans 13 amino acids. Germline V CDR1 and CDR2: SQVTM, ANQGSEA. The CDR3 DNA reads TGCAGCGTTGCCACGGGGGCTGACTATGGCTACACCTTC. Its translation is CSVATGADYGYTF.

In this sample, this clone turned up once. The V and J genes are TRBV11-2 and TRBJ2-1; 11 nucleotides match TRBD2. V lost 1 base and J lost 5; bases outside the gene matches: 4. The CDR3 is made up of 16 amino acids. The V gene's germline CDR1 is SGHAT and CDR2 FQNNGV. The CDR3 protein is CASSLGPSGGHNEQFF. The CDR3 region has the DNA TGTGCCAGCAGCTTAGGTCCTAGCGGGGGGCACAATGAGCAGTTCTTC. The entire variable domain, with the rest obtained from reference TRBV11-2 and TRBJ2-1, is as follows: EAGVAQSPRYKIIEKRQSVAFWCNPISGHATLYWYQQILGQGPKLLIQFQNNGVVDDSQLPKDRFSAERLKGVDSTLKIQPAKLEDSAVYLCASSLGPSGGHNEQFFGPGTRLTVL.

The rearrangement uses TRBV2 and TRBJ1-4, with no clear D. Trimming removed 6 bases at V and 6 bases at J, with 11 bases between. This CDR3 contains 13 residues. CDR1 and CDR2 (germline): SNHLY, FYNNEI. CDR3 residues: CASRTGAYEKLFF. The CDR3 DNA is TGTGCCAGCAGGACCGGAGCGTATGAAAAACTGTTTTTT.

The V call is TRBV2, the J call TRBJ2-2, with TRBD1 matching over 7 bases. The CDR3 consists of 16 residues. Germline CDR1 and CDR2: SNHLY and FYNNEI. Unmatched junction bases numbered 9, after V lost 3 bases and J lost 5 bases. The CDR3 spells CASSEDDRAVTGELFF. CDR3 DNA sequence: TGTGCCAGCAGTGAGGACGACAGGGCGGTTACCGGGGAGCTGTTTTTT.

The rearrangement uses TRBV7-2 and TRBJ2-7, with unresolved D. CDR1 and CDR2 from the germline V gene are SGHTA and FQGNSA. V was pared by 1 base and J by 2 bases, with 12 bases between. The CDR3 contains 15 residues. CDR3 sequence (DNA): TGTGCCAGCAGCTTAGGATTTCGGGTTCCCTACGAGCAGTACTTC. Translating it yields CASSLGFRVPYEQYF.

The chain's CDR3 is CASSEDRDYEQYF. CDR3 nucleotide sequence: TGTGCCAGCAGCGAGGACAGGGACTACGAGCAGTACTTC. V is TRBV4-2 and J is TRBJ2-7, with TRBD1 identical over 8 bases. CDR1 LGHNA and CDR2 YNFKEQ come from the germline V gene. The ends lost 5 bases at V and 3 bases at J; junction bases unmatched: 3. This CDR3 is 13 amino acids long.

As to this clone: Sequence at one end of the junction differs from germline and may be a read error. This chain links TRBV30 with TRBJ1-1, with 7 bases that match TRBD1. The germline V gene encodes CDR1 GTSNPN and CDR2 SVGIG (reference sequence). The length of the CDR3 is 16 residues. CDR3 amino acids: CAWRLMRQGGNAEAFF. The CDR3 DNA reads TGTGCCTGGAGACTAATGCGACAGGGAGGGAACGCTGAAGCTTTCTTT.

This rearrangement joins TRBV4-1 to TRBJ2-7; D may be TRBD1 (5 bases). Germline V gene data show CDR1 as MGHRA and CDR2 as YSYEKL. The length of the CDR3 is 13 residues. V lost 5 bases to trimming and J lost 4 bases, with 12 bases between them. The CDR3 nucleotides read TGCGCCAGCAGCTTTGACAAGGGGTACGAGCAGTACTTC. It yields the protein CASSFDKGYEQYF.

The chain couples TRBV30 to TRBJ2-2; D perhaps matches TRBD1 (5 bases). Germline values: CDR1 GTSNPN, CDR2 SVGIG (reference sequence). This CDR3 spans 14 amino acids. The ends were cut back, 8 bases at V and 6 bases at J, with 19 bases in the middle. CDR3 residues: CAHWRSRAPGELFF. In DNA form, the CDR3 reads TGTGCCCACTGGCGGAGCAGGGCCCCCGGGGAGCTGTTTTTT.

The gene calls are TRBV13 and TRBJ1-1; TRBD1 agrees at 11 bases. The CDR3 runs to 15 residues. The V gene end was trimmed by 7 bases and the J gene end by 4 bases; junction bases not matched to a gene: 8. CDR1 and CDR2 from the germline V gene are PRHDT and FYEKMQ (reference sequence). The CDR3: CASTERTGGITEAFF. The CDR3 DNA follows: TGTGCCAGCACCGAAAGGACAGGGGGCATCACTGAAGCTTTCTTT.

The DNA for the CDR3 is TGTGCCACCAGGGGACCACACACCGGGGAGCTGTTTTTT. Its translation: CATRGPHTGELFF. This chain links TRBV15 with TRBJ2-2; D is tentatively TRBD1 or TRBD2 (5 bases each). CDR1 is LNHNV, CDR2 YYDKDF, per germline (reference sequence). CDR3 length equals 13 residues. V dropped 6 bases and J dropped 3 bases, with 8 bases sitting between them.

The chain combines TRBV27 with TRBJ2-3, with 9 nucleotides matching TRBD2. V gave up 5 bases and J gave up 2 bases; unmatched junction bases: 5. The CDR3 has 15 residues. The V gene's germline CDR1 is MNHEY and CDR2 SMNVEV (reference sequence). The CDR3 spells CASSTRLADTDTQYF. CDR3 DNA: TGTGCCAGCAGTACCAGACTAGCGGACACAGATACGCAGTATTTT.

The chain combines TRBV20-1 with TRBJ2-1; 8 bases are a match to TRBD2. The CDR3 contains 11 residues. Germline loops: CDR1 DFQATT, CDR2 SNEGSKA (reference sequence). The CDR3 reads CSGGGYGEQFF. CDR3 nucleotide sequence: TGCAGCGGCGGGGGGTACGGCGAGCAGTTCTTC.

This chain uses TRBV9 with TRBJ1-2, with 10 bases matching TRBD1. Germline assignment: CDR1 SGDLS and CDR2 YYNGEE. The CDR3 sequence is 15 residues long. Trimming removed 0 bases from V and 6 bases from J; junction bases left unmatched: 5. CDR3 DNA: TGTGCCAGCAGCGTAGAGGGACAGGGGTCGGATGGCTACACCTTC. Protein sequence: CASSVEGQGSDGYTF.

The chain's CDR3 is CASSFWGVGQPQHF. CDR3 DNA: TGTGCCAGCAGTTTCTGGGGGGTGGGGCAGCCCCAGCATTTT. The chain links TRBV28 to TRBJ1-5; possibly TRBD1 for D (5 bases). Between the trimmed V and J ends, which lost 3 bases and 7 bases, there was a span of 13 bases. Germline CDR1 reads MDHEN; CDR2 reads SYDVKM. The CDR3 has 14 amino acids. Drawing the rest from reference TRBV28 and TRBJ1-5, the complete variable domain is DVKVTQSSRYLVKRTGEKVFLECVQDMDHENMFWYRQDPGLGLRLIYFSYDVKMKEKGDIPEGYSVSREKKERFSLILESASTNQTSMYLCASSFWGVGQPQHFGDGTRLSIL.